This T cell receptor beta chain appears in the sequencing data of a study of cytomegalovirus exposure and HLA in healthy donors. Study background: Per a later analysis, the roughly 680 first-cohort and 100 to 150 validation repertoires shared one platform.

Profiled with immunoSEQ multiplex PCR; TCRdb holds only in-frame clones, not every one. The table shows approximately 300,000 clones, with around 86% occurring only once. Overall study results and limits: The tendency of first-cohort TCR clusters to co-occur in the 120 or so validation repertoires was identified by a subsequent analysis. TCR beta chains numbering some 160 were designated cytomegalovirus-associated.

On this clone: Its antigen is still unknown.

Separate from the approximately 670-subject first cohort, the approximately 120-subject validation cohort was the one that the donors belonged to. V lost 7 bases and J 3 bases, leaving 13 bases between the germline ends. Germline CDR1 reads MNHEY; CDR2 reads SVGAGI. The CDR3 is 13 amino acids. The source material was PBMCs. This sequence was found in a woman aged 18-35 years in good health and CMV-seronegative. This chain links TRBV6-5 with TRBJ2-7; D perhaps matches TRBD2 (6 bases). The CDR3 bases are TGTGCCAGCATCCCGGGAGTTGGCTACGAGCAGTACTTC. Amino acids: CASIPGVGYEQYF.